This TCR beta chain was sequenced for a study of shared clonotypes between healthy human individuals. Study-wide context: The cohort comprised a couple of women and a few men. Their ages spanned 18 to 49 years.

About this clone: Its antigen is still unknown.

Study observations and caveats: Generally, naive subsets came out with larger estimated richness than memory subsets.

Nashville, Tennessee was home to all donors, each a Caucasian adult. CD45RA-negative memory and CD45RA+ naive subsets were split from the CD4+ cells. Some clones are missing from TCRdb's copy, which holds only in-frame ones; the method was immunoSEQ multiplex PCR. The data contain some 2,000,000 clones, 90% to 95% of them seen just once; the ten biggest clones take up 0.1% to 0.15%. The germline V and J ends were trimmed by 1 base and 0 bases, with 17 bases remaining between them. The CDR3 covers 18 residues. The germline V gene has CDR1 LGHNT and CDR2 FRNRAP. The sequencing input was naive CD4+ T cells sorted from blood. Subset in this sample: CD45RA+ positively selected. This TCR was sampled from a man in his late teens or twenties in good health. The chain joins TRBV12-5 to TRBJ2-3; D is uncertain. CDR3 DNA: TGTGCTAGTGGTTTGGGTACGAAGGGATCCAGAAGCACAGATACGCAGTATTTT. Its protein product is CASGLGTKGSRSTDTQYF.